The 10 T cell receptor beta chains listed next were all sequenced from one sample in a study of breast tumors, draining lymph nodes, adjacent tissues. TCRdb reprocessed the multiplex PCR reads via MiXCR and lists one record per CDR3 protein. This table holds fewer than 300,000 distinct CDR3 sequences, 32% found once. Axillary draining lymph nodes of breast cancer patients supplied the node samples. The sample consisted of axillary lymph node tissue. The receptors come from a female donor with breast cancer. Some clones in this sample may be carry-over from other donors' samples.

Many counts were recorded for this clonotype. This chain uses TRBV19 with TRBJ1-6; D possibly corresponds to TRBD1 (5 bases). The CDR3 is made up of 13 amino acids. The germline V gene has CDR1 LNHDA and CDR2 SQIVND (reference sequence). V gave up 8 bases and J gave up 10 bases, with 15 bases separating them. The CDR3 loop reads CASRDGRESPLHF. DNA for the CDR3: TGTGCCAGTCGGGACGGACGGGAATCACCCCTCCACTTT.

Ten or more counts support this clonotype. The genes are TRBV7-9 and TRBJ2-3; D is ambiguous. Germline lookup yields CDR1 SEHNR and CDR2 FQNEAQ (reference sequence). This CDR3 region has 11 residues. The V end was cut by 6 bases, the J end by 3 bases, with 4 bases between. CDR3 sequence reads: CASSETDTQYF. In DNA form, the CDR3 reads TGTGCCAGCAGTGAGACAGATACGCAGTATTTT. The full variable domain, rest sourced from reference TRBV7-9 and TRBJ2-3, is DTGVSQNPRHKITKRGQNVTFRCDPISEHNRLYWYRQTLGQGPEFLTYFQNEAQLEKSRLLSDRFSAERPKGSFSTLEIQRTEQGDSAMYLCASSETDTQYFGPGTRLTVL.

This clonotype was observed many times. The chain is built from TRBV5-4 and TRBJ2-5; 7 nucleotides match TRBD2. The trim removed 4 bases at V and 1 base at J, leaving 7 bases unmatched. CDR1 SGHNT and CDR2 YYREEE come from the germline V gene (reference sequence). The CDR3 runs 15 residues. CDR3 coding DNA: TGTGCCAGCAGCCCGTCTAGCGGACTCCAAGAGACCCAGTACTTC. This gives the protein CASSPSSGLQETQYF.

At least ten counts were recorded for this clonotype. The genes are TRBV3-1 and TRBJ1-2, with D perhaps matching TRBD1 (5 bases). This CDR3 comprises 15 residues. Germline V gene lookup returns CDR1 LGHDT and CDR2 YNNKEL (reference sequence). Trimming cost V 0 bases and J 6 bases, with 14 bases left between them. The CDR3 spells CASSQDLRGGDGYTF. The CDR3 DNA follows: TGTGCCAGCAGCCAAGATCTAAGGGGCGGGGATGGCTACACCTTC.

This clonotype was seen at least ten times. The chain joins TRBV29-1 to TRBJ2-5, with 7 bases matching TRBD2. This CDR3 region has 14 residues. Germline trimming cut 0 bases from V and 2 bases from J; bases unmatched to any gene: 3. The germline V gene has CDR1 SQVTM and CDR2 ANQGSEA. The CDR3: CSVEDTGGQETQYF. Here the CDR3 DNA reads TGCAGCGTTGAAGATACGGGGGGACAAGAGACCCAGTACTTC. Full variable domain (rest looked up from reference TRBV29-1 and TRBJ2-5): SAVISQKPSRDICQRGTSLTIQCQVDSQVTMMFWYRQQPGQSLTLIATANQGSEATYESGFVIDKFPISRPNLTFSTLTVSNMSPEDSSIYLCSVEDTGGQETQYFGPGTRLLVL.

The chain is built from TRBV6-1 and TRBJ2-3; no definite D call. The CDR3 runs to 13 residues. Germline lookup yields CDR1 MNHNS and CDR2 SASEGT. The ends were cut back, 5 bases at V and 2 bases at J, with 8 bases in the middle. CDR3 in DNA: TGTGCCAGCAGTCGGGCGGTCACAGATACGCAGTATTTT. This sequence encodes CASSRAVTDTQYF.

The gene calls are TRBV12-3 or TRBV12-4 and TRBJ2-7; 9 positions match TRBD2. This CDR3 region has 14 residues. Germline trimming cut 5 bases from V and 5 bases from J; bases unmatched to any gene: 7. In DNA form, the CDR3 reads TGTGCCAGCAGTATCCGGACTAGCGTAAACGAGCAGTACTTC. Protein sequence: CASSIRTSVNEQYF.

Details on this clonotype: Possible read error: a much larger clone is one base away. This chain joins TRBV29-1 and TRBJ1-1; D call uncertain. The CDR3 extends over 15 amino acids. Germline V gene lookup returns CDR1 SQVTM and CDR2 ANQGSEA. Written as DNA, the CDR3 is TGCAGCGTTGAACGCGGGATATCAGTGAACACTGAAGCTGTCTTT. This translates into CSVERGISVNTEAVF.

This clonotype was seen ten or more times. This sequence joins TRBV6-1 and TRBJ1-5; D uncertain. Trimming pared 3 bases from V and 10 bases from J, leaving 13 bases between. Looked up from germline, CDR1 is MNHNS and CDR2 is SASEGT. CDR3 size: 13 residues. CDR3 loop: CASSDARGGPQHF. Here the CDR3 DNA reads TGTGCCAGCAGTGACGCCAGAGGTGGTCCCCAGCATTTT.

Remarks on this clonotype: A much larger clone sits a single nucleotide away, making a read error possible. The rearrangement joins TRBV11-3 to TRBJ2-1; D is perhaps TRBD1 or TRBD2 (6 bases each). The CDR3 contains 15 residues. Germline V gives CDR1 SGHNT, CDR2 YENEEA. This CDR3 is CASSPLGGTTRERFF. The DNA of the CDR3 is TGTGCCAGCAGCCCCTTAGGGGGGACCACCCGGGAGCGGTTCTTC.